The 5 T cell receptor beta chains listed next were all sequenced from one sample in a study of cytomegalovirus exposure and HLA in healthy donors. The PCR had 60 Vbeta and 13 Jbeta primers. Generated by immunoSEQ multiplex PCR, the TCRdb table keeps only in-frame clones and is missing some. The profile shows about 160,000 clones, approximately 82% of them singletons. The sequenced material came from PBMCs. Every receptor here comes from a male donor in good health and CMV-seropositive.

V and J are TRBV6-5 and TRBJ2-3, with 8 bases identical to TRBD1. The V gene end was trimmed by 4 bases and the J gene end by 0 bases; junction bases not matched to a gene: 6. The germline gives CDR1 MNHEY, CDR2 SVGAGI. The length of the CDR3 is 16 residues. This CDR3 reads CASSSRTGTSTDTQYF. CDR3 in DNA: TGTGCCAGCAGTTCCAGGACAGGGACAAGCACAGATACGCAGTATTTT.

The rearrangement uses TRBV4-3 and TRBJ2-5; unclear D gene. The CDR3 extends over 13 amino acids. Germline assignment: CDR1 LGHNA and CDR2 YSLEER. The V and J ends lost 4 bases and 3 bases respectively, with 9 bases between them. CDR3 coding DNA: TGCGCCAGCAGCCGTTCTTTAGAAGAGACCCAGTACTTC. Protein: CASSRSLEETQYF.

J is TRBJ2-7 and V is TRBV5-1; D possibly corresponds to TRBD2 (6 bases). Germline CDR1 and CDR2: SGHRS and YFSETQ. Trimming removed 0 bases from V and 4 bases from J, with 14 bases in between. CDR3 length: 15 amino acids. CDR3: CASSLEPGADYEQYF. DNA for the CDR3: TGCGCCAGCAGCTTGGAACCGGGAGCAGATTACGAGCAGTACTTC.

This chain links TRBV9 with TRBJ1-4; D ambiguous. Trimming removed 0 bases from V and 4 bases from J, with 7 bases in between. Germline values: CDR1 SGDLS, CDR2 YYNGEE. CDR3 length: 14 amino acids. This CDR3 reads CASSVDTVNEKLFF. CDR3 DNA sequence: TGTGCCAGCAGCGTAGATACAGTTAATGAAAAACTGTTTTTT.

This clone was seen just once. This specimen includes other DNA sequences encoding the same CDR3. The chain employs TRBV4-3 and TRBJ1-1; perhaps TRBD1 as D (6 bases). CDR3 length equals 13 residues. V lost 5 bases and J 1 base, leaving 8 bases between the germline ends. Germline V lookup: CDR1 LGHNA, CDR2 YSLEER. CDR3 sequence: CASSSQGNTEAFF. The DNA of the CDR3 is TGCGCCAGCAGCTCACAGGGGAACACTGAAGCTTTCTTT.